These 26 T cell receptor beta chains were all obtained from the same sample, sequenced in a study of cytomegalovirus exposure and HLA in healthy donors. PCR primers comprised 60 Vbeta and 13 Jbeta primers. Sequencing used immunoSEQ multiplex PCR; TCRdb keeps in-frame clones, though not all of them. The sample yields 100,000 to 150,000 clones, around 71% seen once. Sequenced: PBMCs. The source is a woman aged 55-69 years in good health and CMV-seropositive.

The chain carries TRBV7-9 and TRBJ1-6; TRBD1 might be the D (6 bases). There are 13 residues in the CDR3. Deletions cut 5 bases from V and 11 bases from J, with 13 bases between. CDR1 and CDR2 from the germline V gene are SEHNR and FQNEAQ (reference sequence). The CDR3 region has the DNA TGTGCCAGCAGCGCACAACAGGGTCCACCCCTCCACTTT. Translation gives CASSAQQGPPLHF.

This clone was counted a few times. V and J are TRBV12-5 and TRBJ1-4; a weak D match, TRBD1 (6 bases). With 3 bases removed from V and 8 bases from J, the gap between germline ends came to 13 bases. The CDR3 consists of 14 residues. Germline-derived CDR1 and CDR2 are LGHNT and FRNRAP. The DNA for the CDR3 is TGTGCTAGTGGTTTCTTGGGGGCGGAAGAAAAACTGTTTTTT. Its protein product is CASGFLGAEEKLFF. Filled out from reference TRBV12-5 and TRBJ1-4, the complete variable domain reads DARVTQTPRHKVTEMGQEVTMRCQPILGHNTVFWYRQTMMQGLELLAYFRNRAPLDDSGMPKDRFSAEMPDATLATLKIQPSEPRDSAVYFCASGFLGAEEKLFFGSGTQLSVL.

The chain is built from TRBV28 and TRBJ2-7; D remains ambiguous. CDR1 and CDR2 (germline): MDHEN, SYDVKM. Trimming pared 2 bases from V and 6 bases from J, leaving 8 bases between. The CDR3 sequence is 12 residues long. The DNA for the CDR3 is TGTGCCAGCAGTTTACAAGCGACCGAGCAGTACTTC. Protein sequence: CASSLQATEQYF.

The chain combines TRBV7-3 with TRBJ1-1, with TRBD1 identical over 12 bases. The CDR3 spans 15 residues. Germline CDR1 and CDR2: SGHTA and FQGTGA. The J segment lost 2 bases and the V segment lost 5 bases, leaving 3 bases of the junction unmatched. The DNA for the CDR3 is TGTGCCAGCAGCCCGGGGACAGGGGGCAACACTGAAGCTTTCTTT. Translating it yields CASSPGTGGNTEAFF.

As concerns this clone: The junction departs from the called germline gene at one end, perhaps through a read error. This chain links TRBV7-9 with TRBJ1-5, with 7 bases lining up with TRBD1. This CDR3 comprises 14 residues. The germline gives CDR1 SEHNR, CDR2 FQNEAQ (reference sequence). In nucleotides, the CDR3 is TGTTCCAGCAGCACCGGGACAGGCAATCAGCCCCAGCATTTT. Amino acid sequence: CSSSTGTGNQPQHF.

V usage is TRBV27 and J usage is TRBJ1-2, with D perhaps matching TRBD1 (5 bases). Trimming took off 3 bases at V and 1 base at J, with 12 bases between the two ends. Germline V CDR1 and CDR2: MNHEY, SMNVEV (reference sequence). The CDR3 contains 15 residues. The CDR3 reads CASSFRAQNNYGYTF. The DNA for the CDR3 is TGTGCCAGCAGTTTCAGGGCGCAAAATAACTATGGCTACACCTTC.

This clone came up once. DNA of the CDR3: TGTGCCAGCAGCCGAAGGGGACAGGAAGCTTTCTTT. As protein: CASSRRGQEAFF. J is TRBJ1-1 and V is TRBV7-2, with 7 bases matching TRBD1. Germline CDR1 is SGHTA and CDR2 is FQGNSA. V lost 5 bases and J lost 8; bases outside the gene matches: 5. The CDR3 runs 12 residues.

The chain links TRBV6-6 to TRBJ1-5, with 8 positions matching TRBD1. This CDR3 has 16 amino acids. Germline-derived CDR1 and CDR2 are MNHNY and SVGAGI (reference sequence). Trimming removed 6 bases from V and 6 bases from J; junction bases left unmatched: 13. This chain's CDR3 is CASRSRSGQGVQPQHF. The CDR3 DNA is TGTGCCAGCAGGTCCCGGTCAGGACAGGGAGTTCAGCCCCAGCATTTT.

The J gene is TRBJ2-7, the V gene TRBV6-5; D not resolved. The length of the CDR3 is 11 residues. Germline CDR1 reads MNHEY; CDR2 reads SVGAGI. V was trimmed by 5 bases and J by 5 bases, leaving 7 bases between them. As DNA, the CDR3 is TGTGCCAGCAGTAAAAACAACGAGCAGTACTTC. Residues: CASSKNNEQYF.

Comments on this clone: Other nucleotide sequences from this sample produce the same CDR3. This chain joins TRBV7-9 and TRBJ2-2; perhaps TRBD1 as D (6 bases). This CDR3 has 14 amino acids. Trimming removed 5 bases from V and 1 base from J, with 8 bases in between. Germline assignment: CDR1 SEHNR and CDR2 FQNEAQ (reference sequence). The CDR3 DNA reads TGTGCCAGCAGCCGGACAGTGAACACCGGGGAGCTGTTTTTT. Encoded protein: CASSRTVNTGELFF. Full variable domain (remainder filled in from reference TRBV7-9 and TRBJ2-2): DTGVSQNPRHKITKRGQNVTFRCDPISEHNRLYWYRQTLGQGPEFLTYFQNEAQLEKSRLLSDRFSAERPKGSFSTLEIQRTEQGDSAMYLCASSRTVNTGELFFGEGSRLTVL.

The genes are TRBV6-5 and TRBJ2-5, with TRBD1 identical over 7 bases. V was clipped by 6 bases and J by 4 bases; unmatched bases: 5. The CDR3 has 13 amino acids. Per germline, CDR1 MNHEY and CDR2 SVGAGI. Here the CDR3 DNA reads TGTGCCAGCAGACGTAACAGGGGAGAGACCCAGTACTTC. Its translation: CASRRNRGETQYF.

The chain joins TRBV7-9 to TRBJ2-2; TRBD2 matches 7 bases. Germline V gene data show CDR1 as SEHNR and CDR2 as FQNEAQ (reference sequence). The CDR3 totals 18 residues. After removal of 1 base from V and 1 base from J, the junction contained 9 bases not matched to a gene. CDR3 sequence: CASSLEWGLTLNTGELFF. The CDR3 bases are TGTGCCAGCAGCTTAGAGTGGGGACTAACCTTGAACACCGGGGAGCTGTTTTTT.

The chain employs TRBV7-2 and TRBJ1-4; 7 positions agree with TRBD1. J was trimmed by 6 bases and V by 5 bases; bases with no gene match: 9. The CDR3 runs to 15 residues. Germline CDR1 SGHTA, CDR2 FQGNSA. Here the CDR3 DNA reads TGTGCCAGCAGCACCACGACAGGGCCCTATGAAAAACTGTTTTTT. Its protein product is CASSTTTGPYEKLFF.

The chain combines TRBV5-1 with TRBJ1-1, with a tentative D call TRBD1 (5 bases). Between the trimmed V and J ends, which lost 5 bases and 3 bases, there was a span of 11 bases. The CDR3 has 13 amino acids. The germline V gene encodes CDR1 SGHRS and CDR2 YFSETQ. The CDR3 is CASSFKGHTEAFF. For the CDR3, the DNA is TGCGCCAGCAGTTTTAAGGGGCACACTGAAGCTTTCTTT. The whole variable domain, filled in from reference TRBV5-1 and TRBJ1-1, reads KAGVTQTPRYLIKTRGQQVTLSCSPISGHRSVSWYQQTPGQGLQFLFEYFSETQRNKGNFPGRFSGRQFSNSRSEMNVSTLELGDSALYLCASSFKGHTEAFFGQGTRLTVV.

V and J are TRBV13 and TRBJ2-1; possibly TRBD1 for D (6 bases). The CDR3 sequence is 13 residues long. Trimming left V 0 bases short and J 12 bases short, with 12 bases between. Per the germline V gene, CDR1 is PRHDT and CDR2 is FYEKMQ (reference sequence). CDR3 protein: CASSLGQGTGQFF. In DNA form, the CDR3 reads TGTGCCAGCAGCTTAGGACAGGGAACCGGGCAGTTCTTC.

The rearrangement uses TRBV6-1 and TRBJ1-2; D is undetermined. Germline V CDR1 and CDR2: MNHNS, SASEGT. The CDR3 consists of 13 residues. V was clipped by 3 bases and J by 1 base, with 6 bases between them. CDR3 loop: CASSEESNYGYTF. In nucleotides, the CDR3 is TGTGCCAGCAGTGAGGAGAGTAACTATGGCTACACCTTC.

A note on this clone: This specimen includes other DNA sequences encoding the same CDR3. The chain carries TRBV19 and TRBJ1-1, with D perhaps TRBD1 (5 bases). The CDR3 extends over 13 amino acids. Germline CDR1 is LNHDA and CDR2 is SQIVND (reference sequence). Trimming removed 6 bases at V and 1 base at J, with 9 bases between. The chain's CDR3 is CASSPTENTEAFF. The CDR3 DNA reads TGTGCCAGTAGCCCGACAGAGAACACTGAAGCTTTCTTT.

The rearrangement joins TRBV6-5 to TRBJ2-7; the match to TRBD1 covers 12 bases. The ends lost 5 bases at V and 6 bases at J; junction bases unmatched: 5. The CDR3 runs 14 residues. CDR1 and CDR2 from the germline V gene are MNHEY and SVGAGI. The CDR3 DNA reads as TGTGCCAGCAGTACCGGGACAGGGGGCGGCGAGCAGTACTTC. Its translation: CASSTGTGGGEQYF.

The chain has TRBV10-3 and TRBJ2-7; 9 nucleotides align to TRBD1. This CDR3 comprises 14 residues. CDR1 and CDR2 from the germline V gene are ENHRY and SYGVKD. Losses at the gene ends were 10 bases for V and 2 bases for J; bases not matched to a gene: 9. CDR3 sequence (DNA): TGTGCCACTAGGGACAGGGTCGCACCCTACGAGCAGTACTTC. Translating it yields CATRDRVAPYEQYF.

This clone appeared a few times. This rearrangement joins TRBV7-3 to TRBJ2-2, with 9 positions matching TRBD1. The junction had 4 bases not matched to a gene; V was cut back by 4 bases and J by 4 bases. Germline V gene data show CDR1 as SGHTA and CDR2 as FQGTGA. CDR3 length: 15 amino acids. CDR3 protein: CASSSSTGGTGELFF. The CDR3 DNA reads as TGTGCCAGCAGCTCGTCGACAGGGGGCACCGGGGAGCTGTTTTTT.

As to this clone: One end of the junction varies from germline; a read error may be responsible. The V and J genes are TRBV5-1 and TRBJ1-2; the D gene is possibly TRBD1 (6 bases). The CDR3 is 14 residues long. Germline values: CDR1 SGHRS, CDR2 YFSETQ. CDR3 nucleotide sequence: TGCGCCAGCAGCTTGGTCGAGACAGGAGCTCTGCTGCTCTTC. Its translation is CASSLVETGALLLF.

The chain combines TRBV6-5 with TRBJ2-1, with 8 nucleotides matching TRBD1. CDR3 length equals 13 residues. Per the germline V gene, CDR1 is MNHEY and CDR2 is SVGAGI. After removal of 4 bases from V and 8 bases from J, the junction contained 4 bases not matched to a gene. CDR3 protein: CASSSQGAYEQFF. CDR3 DNA sequence: TGTGCCAGCAGTTCCCAGGGGGCATATGAGCAGTTCTTC.

This clone has just a few counts. The rearrangement joins TRBV7-3 to TRBJ2-2, with 11 nucleotides matching TRBD2. Germline loops: CDR1 SGHTA, CDR2 FQGTGA. Trimming at V came to 4 bases and at J to 6 bases, leaving 7 bases not matched to a gene. This CDR3 contains 16 residues. CDR3 in DNA: TGTGCCAGCAGCTCCCAACTTAGCGGGGGGGCCGGGGAGCTGTTTTTT. Amino acids: CASSSQLSGGAGELFF.

This clone was seen a handful of times. The chain couples TRBV27 to TRBJ2-7, with TRBD2 matching 11 bases. The CDR3 extends over 16 amino acids. CDR1 and CDR2 from the germline V gene are MNHEY and SMNVEV (reference sequence). Trimming removed 4 bases from V and 1 base from J; junction bases left unmatched: 6. In DNA, the CDR3 is TGTGCCAGCAGTTCCCTGACTAGCGGGGTGTCCTACGAGCAGTACTTC. Residues: CASSSLTSGVSYEQYF.

The J gene is TRBJ1-2, the V gene TRBV5-6; D unclear. V lost 6 bases and J lost 4, with 13 bases in between. The CDR3 loop spans 13 amino acids. Germline CDR1 reads SGHDT; CDR2 reads YYEEEE. The CDR3 reads CASKDSARYGYTF. CDR3 in DNA: TGTGCCAGCAAGGATTCAGCGCGCTATGGCTACACCTTC.

The chain links TRBV11-2 to TRBJ1-1, with a tentative D call TRBD1 (5 bases). Germline lookup yields CDR1 SGHAT and CDR2 FQNNGV. The CDR3 extends over 14 amino acids. V shed 2 bases and J shed 3 bases, with 10 bases lying between them. CDR3 sequence: CASSLIQGHTEAFF. The CDR3 coding sequence is TGTGCCAGCAGCTTAATCCAGGGCCACACTGAAGCTTTCTTT.